Each of the 6 T cell receptor beta chains below was sequenced from the same sample in a study of OX40 agonist ivuxolimab in advanced cancers. Profiling relied on immunoSEQ multiplex PCR, and the TCRdb table lists in-frame clones only, not all of them. The sample consists of tens of thousands of clones, around 90% of them appearing once. The sample consisted of CD4+ or CD8+ T cells sorted from blood, taken in a trial of the OX40 agonist ivuxolimab. Receptor source: an adult with an advanced solid tumor such as melanoma, head and neck, liver or kidney cancer.

The rearrangement joins TRBV6-1 to TRBJ2-7, with D possibly matching TRBD2 (7 bases). Deletions cut 4 bases from V and 5 bases from J, with 18 bases between. Germline V gene sequence: CDR1 MNHNS, CDR2 SASEGT. The CDR3 consists of 15 residues. The CDR3 nucleotides are TGTGCCAGCAGTGTGGGGGGGCTGCTAGGCGACGAGCAGTACGTC. This sequence encodes CASSVGGLLGDEQYV.

Here the CDR3 DNA reads TGTGCCAGCAGTTTAGGGGGGCCCCCTCTGGGTAATGAGCAGTTCTTC. It specifies CASSLGGPPLGNEQFF. The chain carries TRBV27 and TRBJ2-1; D is possibly TRBD1 or TRBD2 (6 bases each). V lost 2 bases, J lost 7 bases, and 18 bases lay in between. The V gene's germline CDR1 is MNHEY and CDR2 SMNVEV (reference sequence). CDR3 length equals 16 residues.

The sample holds a few counts of this clone. The V call is TRBV25-1, the J call TRBJ1-6; tentatively, D is TRBD1 (6 bases). Germline CDR1 MGHDK, CDR2 SYGVNS. The CDR3 length is 11 residues. V lost 10 bases, J lost 10 bases, and 11 bases lay in between. Here the CDR3 DNA reads TGTGCCACAGGGGAGCGGTCACCCCTCCACTTT. It encodes CATGERSPLHF.

This chain uses TRBV11-2 with TRBJ1-1; D may be TRBD1 (6 bases). This CDR3 spans 15 amino acids. Germline assignment: CDR1 SGHAT and CDR2 FQNNGV. Trimming shortened V by 5 bases and J by 1 base, and 14 bases separated the two germline ends. The CDR3 reads CASSPTWGPNTEAFF. CDR3 DNA: TGTGCCAGCAGCCCAACGTGGGGGCCGAACACTGAAGCTTTCTTT.

The V gene is TRBV6-1, the J gene TRBJ1-1, with 8 bases that match TRBD1. CDR3 length equals 14 residues. From germline, CDR1 is MNHNS and CDR2 SASEGT. V was clipped by 5 bases and J by 7 bases; unmatched bases: 9. This chain's CDR3 is CASSIGQGTSEAFF. CDR3 DNA: TGTGCCAGCAGTATAGGACAGGGCACAAGTGAAGCTTTCTTT.

The V gene is TRBV13, the J gene TRBJ1-5; D unresolved. The CDR3 spans 13 residues. Germline V CDR1 and CDR2: PRHDT, FYEKMQ (reference sequence). Trimming took off 1 base at V and 5 bases at J, with 6 bases between the two ends. CDR3 sequence: CASSLEGDQPQHF. CDR3 nucleotides: TGTGCCAGCAGCTTAGAGGGAGATCAGCCCCAGCATTTT.